These 18 T cell receptor beta chains were all obtained from the same sample, sequenced in a study of naive and memory T cell subsets. An equimolar mix of two oligonucleotides served as the beta constant-region primer for TRBC1 and TRBC2. TCRdb fed the UMI-ligation and nested PCR reads into MiXCR, producing one record per CDR3 protein. The table includes 89,000 or so distinct CDR3 sequences, around 14% detected once. Sequencing was done on a sample of central memory CD4+ T cells from blood. All receptors derive from a human donor in good health.

The chain is built from TRBV10-2 and TRBJ1-5, with D possibly matching TRBD1 (5 bases). Germline CDR1 WSHSY, CDR2 SAAADI. This CDR3 spans 15 amino acids. The V end was cut by 2 bases, the J end by 2 bases, with 10 bases between. The CDR3 loop is CASSEGAMGNQPQHF. CDR3 sequence (DNA): TGCGCCAGCAGTGAGGGGGCTATGGGCAATCAGCCCCAGCATTTT.

This clonotype was seen repeatedly, ten times or more. This chain uses TRBV11-2 with TRBJ2-5; D possibly corresponds to TRBD1 (5 bases). Trimming stripped 2 bases from V and 0 bases from J, with 10 bases between. The germline V gene encodes CDR1 SGHAT and CDR2 FQNNGV. The CDR3 covers 15 residues. The CDR3 region has the DNA TGTGCCAGCAGCTTACAGGGAACTGACCAAGAGACCCAGTACTTC. This gives the protein CASSLQGTDQETQYF.

This clonotype showed up just a few times. The genes are TRBV7-2 and TRBJ2-3; D tentatively reads TRBD1 or TRBD2 (5 bases each). Trimming took off 5 bases at V and 0 bases at J, with 18 bases between the two ends. The V gene's germline CDR1 is SGHTA and CDR2 FQGNSA. There are 17 residues in the CDR3. The CDR3 bases are TGTGCCAGCAGCCGCCCACGACGGGGCTCTAGCACAGATACGCAGTATTTT. Protein sequence: CASSRPRRGSSTDTQYF.

The gene calls are TRBV20-1 and TRBJ2-7; TRBD2 matches at 9 bases. Germline V gives CDR1 DFQATT, CDR2 SNEGSKA (reference sequence). This CDR3 region has 14 residues. With 5 bases clipped from V and 5 bases from J, the junction kept 10 bases outside the gene matches. Written as DNA, the CDR3 is TGCAGTGCTGAAACCGGGACTAGCAACCACGAGCAGTACTTC. This codes for CSAETGTSNHEQYF.

This clonotype was counted only a few times. The chain is built from TRBV11-2 and TRBJ1-3; unclear D gene. V dropped 5 bases and J dropped 7 bases, with 9 bases sitting between them. Germline loops: CDR1 SGHAT, CDR2 FQNNGV. The CDR3 totals 12 residues. In DNA form, the CDR3 reads TGTGCCAGCAGCGAAAGCGCGAACACCATATATTTT. Its protein is CASSESANTIYF.

The chain has TRBV5-1 and TRBJ2-5; 7 bases align to TRBD1. Germline V gene lookup returns CDR1 SGHRS and CDR2 YFSETQ. J was trimmed by 3 bases and V by 0 bases; bases with no gene match: 5. This CDR3 has 15 residues. The CDR3 DNA sequence: TGCGCCAGCAGCTTGGTTGGGGACAGCAAAGAGACCCAGTACTTC. It codes for CASSLVGDSKETQYF.

This clonotype was seen ten or more times. The rearrangement uses TRBV20-1 and TRBJ2-1, with 8 bases that match TRBD2. J gave up 2 bases and V 5 bases, and 8 bases lay outside the gene matches. The CDR3 sequence is 15 residues long. The germline CDR1 and CDR2 sequences are DFQATT and SNEGSKA (reference sequence). The CDR3 sequence: CSAVSGLDTYNEQFF. In DNA form, the CDR3 reads TGCAGTGCTGTATCGGGACTAGACACCTACAATGAGCAGTTCTTC.

V and J are TRBV19 and TRBJ2-5; D may be TRBD1 or TRBD2 (5 bases each). The CDR3 runs to 13 residues. Germline V CDR1 and CDR2: LNHDA, SQIVND (reference sequence). V was trimmed by 5 bases and J by 1 base, leaving 8 bases between them. In nucleotides, the CDR3 is TGTGCCAGTAGTGTGGGGGTCCAAGAGACCCAGTACTTC. It specifies CASSVGVQETQYF.

This clonotype was seen more than once but under ten times. This sequence joins TRBV20-1 and TRBJ2-7; D is unresolved. Looked up from germline, CDR1 is DFQATT and CDR2 is SNEGSKA (reference sequence). The CDR3 runs to 15 residues. Trimming removed 0 bases from V and 2 bases from J, with 14 bases in between. The CDR3 DNA follows: TGCAGTGCTAGAGAAGGCGCTGGAATTGCCTACGAGCAGTACTTC. Amino acid sequence: CSAREGAGIAYEQYF.

This clonotype was detected many times. This chain uses TRBV3-1 with TRBJ2-3; D uncertain. The V gene lost 4 bases and the J gene lost 7 bases, with 12 bases spanning the gap. The CDR3 covers 13 residues. Germline CDR1 is LGHDT and CDR2 is YNNKEL (reference sequence). CDR3 sequence reads: CASSPSTGNTQYF. The CDR3 DNA is TGTGCCAGCAGCCCCTCCACCGGTAATACGCAGTATTTT.

The V and J genes are TRBV27 and TRBJ2-3; 10 bases agree with TRBD2. J gave up 1 base and V 6 bases, and 16 bases lay outside the gene matches. The CDR3 contains 19 residues. Germline CDR1 is MNHEY and CDR2 is SMNVEV (reference sequence). The CDR3 bases are TGTGCCAGCAGAGTTTATAGCGGGAACGGACTAGCGGGCACAGATACGCAGTATTTT. Translating it yields CASRVYSGNGLAGTDTQYF.

Many counts were recorded for this clonotype. The chain joins TRBV7-9 to TRBJ2-3; D is undetermined. Looked up from germline, CDR1 is SEHNR and CDR2 is FQNEAQ (reference sequence). V lost 1 base and J lost 6, with 17 bases in between. CDR3 length equals 16 residues. CDR3 sequence (DNA): TGTGCCAGCAGCTTAGATGAGGCTCCGGGCATGGATACGCAGTATTTT. It codes for CASSLDEAPGMDTQYF.

This clonotype was found a few times. The V and J genes are TRBV4-1 and TRBJ2-7; unclear D gene. The V end lost 1 base, the J end lost 0 bases, and 7 bases lay between the germline ends. The germline CDR1 and CDR2 sequences are MGHRA and YSYEKL. CDR3 length: 14 residues. In nucleotides, the CDR3 is TGCGCCAGCAGCCAAGCCGAGACCTCCTACGAGCAGTACTTC. Protein sequence: CASSQAETSYEQYF.

Only a few counts were recorded for this clonotype. This chain connects TRBV13 to TRBJ2-2; perhaps TRBD2 as D (6 bases). V shed 1 base and J shed 4 bases, with 13 bases lying between them. Germline V gives CDR1 PRHDT, CDR2 FYEKMQ (reference sequence). This CDR3 contains 16 residues. This CDR3 is CASSLEGGDVTGELFF. The CDR3 DNA reads TGTGCCAGCAGCTTAGAAGGAGGGGATGTCACCGGGGAGCTGTTTTTT.

This clonotype was observed a handful of times. The chain is built from TRBV29-1 and TRBJ2-3; D gene uncertain. V was pared by 4 bases and J by 3 bases, with 11 bases between. CDR1 and CDR2 (germline): SQVTM, ANQGSEA. The CDR3 is made up of 13 amino acids. DNA of the CDR3: TGCAGCGTTGTAAGCTCTTCGACAGATACGCAGTATTTT. Its protein product is CSVVSSSTDTQYF.

This clonotype was observed a handful of times. The chain uses TRBV7-1 and TRBJ2-1; the D is unclear. TRBV7-1 has ORF status, its function being uncertain. The CDR3 length is 14 residues. Trimming left V 5 bases short and J 6 bases short, with 14 bases between. The CDR3 is CASSAPEGPNEQFF. The CDR3 region has the DNA TGTGCCAGCAGCGCCCCGGAAGGACCCAATGAGCAGTTCTTC.

The V call is TRBV3-1, the J call TRBJ1-1, with D tentatively TRBD1 (6 bases). V was clipped by 3 bases and J by 3 bases, with 11 bases between them. Per germline, CDR1 LGHDT and CDR2 YNNKEL (reference sequence). The CDR3 runs 14 residues. CDR3 amino acids: CASSQSGVDTEAFF. The CDR3 DNA reads TGTGCCAGCAGCCAGTCAGGGGTAGACACTGAAGCTTTCTTT. Based on the CDR3 plus reference TRBV3-1 and TRBJ1-1, the full variable domain is DTAVSQTPKYLVTQMGNDKSIKCEQNLGHDTMYWYKQDSKKFLKIMFSYNNKELIINETVPNRFSPKSPDKAHLNLHINSLELGDSAVYFCASSQSGVDTEAFFGQGTRLTVV.

Many counts were recorded for this clonotype. The chain uses TRBV19 and TRBJ2-3, with 7 bases that match TRBD2. The V gene end was trimmed by 6 bases and the J gene end by 3 bases; junction bases not matched to a gene: 9. The CDR3 covers 15 residues. Germline V gene sequence: CDR1 LNHDA, CDR2 SQIVND (reference sequence). The CDR3 sequence is CASRLNAGVTDTQYF. In DNA, the CDR3 is TGTGCCAGTAGGTTGAATGCGGGGGTGACAGATACGCAGTATTTT. The variable domain in full, completed from reference TRBV19 and TRBJ2-3, reads DGGITQSPKYLFRKEGQNVTLSCEQNLNHDAMYWYRQDPGQGLRLIYYSQIVNDFQKGDIAEGYSVSREKKESFPLTVTSAQKNPTAFYLCASRLNAGVTDTQYFGPGTRLTVL.